Sequencing of this TCR beta chain was carried out in a study of lymphopenia after photon versus proton radiotherapy. This clone was counted between two and nine times. Its antigen is not known. Study-level points and caveats: In patients who died, overall survival fell as post-nadir TCR diversity dropped more.

This CDR3 contains 15 residues. Looked up from germline, CDR1 is LNHDA and CDR2 is SQIVND (reference sequence). Trimming left V 7 bases short and J 5 bases short, with 20 bases between. Assay: immunoSEQ multiplex PCR; the TCRdb copy retains only in-frame clones and omits some. The data contain 68,000 or so clones, more than 75% of them singletons. The TCR comes from an older woman with pancreatic cancer. Sequenced here: peripheral blood, sampled from a patient treated with photon-based radiotherapy. The chain recombines TRBV19 with TRBJ1-1, with D possibly matching TRBD1 (5 bases). DNA of the CDR3: TGTGCCAGTACAACCGGTGTGGGGCCGACAACTGAAGCTTTCTTT. This translates into CASTTGVGPTTEAFF. Filled out from reference TRBV19 and TRBJ1-1, the complete variable domain reads DGGITQSPKYLFRKEGQNVTLSCEQNLNHDAMYWYRQDPGQGLRLIYYSQIVNDFQKGDIAEGYSVSREKKESFPLTVTSAQKNPTAFYLCASTTGVGPTTEAFFGQGTRLTVV.